This T cell receptor (beta chain) was identified during a study of shared clonotypes between healthy human individuals. Germline CDR1 is SGHAT and CDR2 is FQNNGV. Trimming cost V 11 bases and J 5 bases, with 18 bases left between them. This CDR3 is 13 amino acids long. At the deep level, the assay was run. Template amounts of 300 to 350 ng DNA, approximately 30,000 T cell genomes, were employed in unsorted PBMC replicate PCRs. The repertoire was sequenced with immunoSEQ multiplex PCR; TCRdb's copy has only in-frame clones and lacks some. The table shows roughly 500,000 clones, with 70% to 80% occurring only once. Study-wide findings and caveats: In having few donors, the study represented limited genetic and exposure-history diversity.

For unsorted samples, genomic DNA was extracted from tens of millions of PBMCs. On this clone itself: Its antigen remains unknown.

This receptor was identified in a woman aged 40-49 years in good health. Some clones in this sample may be carry-over from other donors' samples. The sample taken for sequencing was PBMCs. This chain connects TRBV11-2 to TRBJ1-2; no clear D gene. The CDR3 loop is CASSAGQTYGYTF. The CDR3 bases are TGTGCCTCCTCAGCTGGGCAGACATATGGCTACACCTTC.